The 20 T cell receptor beta chains in this list originate from one sample, sequenced in a study of blood T cell repertoires in COVID-19 (dated by TCRdb to about 2020). Receptor amplification or capture employed the immunoSEQ multiplex PCR assay. TCRdb limited this immuneACCESS table to in-frame rearrangements with V and J called. A share of clones is missing; checked studies link under half to unresolved V genes, and the rest is unexplained. The sample yields roughly 440,000 clones; 88% were counted once. Approximately 12% of the sample comes from the top ten. Sequenced: peripheral blood. The receptors were gathered from a woman between 45 and 60 years old with COVID-19, enrolled during active disease.

The gene calls are TRBV19 and TRBJ1-2; D perhaps matches TRBD1 (5 bases). This CDR3 contains 12 residues. From germline, CDR1 is LNHDA and CDR2 SQIVND (reference sequence). Trimming removed 6 bases from V and 8 bases from J, with 13 bases in between. The CDR3 region is CASRGGAEGYTF. As DNA, the CDR3 is TGTGCCAGTAGAGGAGGGGCTGAGGGCTACACCTTC.

The V gene is TRBV28, the J gene TRBJ2-1, with D possibly TRBD1 on 6 matching bases. The CDR3 totals 12 residues. Germline assignment: CDR1 MDHEN and CDR2 SYDVKM. Trimming took off 6 bases at V and 7 bases at J, with 10 bases between the two ends. Written as DNA, the CDR3 is TGTGCCAGCAGAACCACAGGGAATGAGCAGTTCTTC. Translating gives CASRTTGNEQFF.

The genes are TRBV6-6 and TRBJ2-5; TRBD1 matches at 8 bases. CDR1 and CDR2 (germline): MNHNY, SVGAGI (reference sequence). The CDR3 is made up of 13 amino acids. V was clipped by 6 bases and J by 4 bases; unmatched bases: 4. CDR3 nucleotide sequence: TGTGCCAGCAGCTACAGGGGGACAGAGACCCAGTACTTC. It encodes CASSYRGTETQYF.

The chain joins TRBV6-1 to TRBJ1-4; 7 bases fit TRBD1. CDR3 length equals 17 residues. With 4 bases clipped from V and 1 base from J, the junction kept 9 bases outside the gene matches. CDR1 and CDR2 from the germline V gene are MNHNS and SASEGT. The CDR3, as DNA: TGTGCCAGCAGTGTTGACAGGGTCCTCGGAACTAATGAAAAACTGTTTTTT. It translates to CASSVDRVLGTNEKLFF.

The chain joins TRBV11-2 to TRBJ2-5; 7 positions agree with TRBD2. The CDR3 is made up of 14 amino acids. The germline V gene has CDR1 SGHAT and CDR2 FQNNGV. V lost 5 bases, J lost 5 bases, and 8 bases stayed unmatched. The CDR3 DNA reads as TGTGCCAGCAGCCCCCGACTAGCCCAGGAGACCCAGTACTTC. This encodes CASSPRLAQETQYF.

This clone showed up just once. The V and J genes are TRBV14 and TRBJ2-3, with 9 bases lining up with TRBD2. Germline values: CDR1 SGHDN, CDR2 FVKESK. Germline trimming cut 1 base from V and 6 bases from J; bases unmatched to any gene: 11. The CDR3 sequence is 17 residues long. This chain's CDR3 is CASSQVFSGGPGDTQYF. CDR3 in DNA: TGTGCCAGCAGCCAAGTGTTTAGCGGGGGCCCTGGGGATACGCAGTATTTT.

V and J are TRBV6-5 and TRBJ2-2; unclear D gene. Germline CDR1 reads MNHEY; CDR2 reads SVGAGI. V lost 8 bases to trimming and J lost 0 bases, with 10 bases between them. CDR3 size: 14 residues. The CDR3 DNA follows: TGTGCCAGCGGGCGTTCCCCGAACACCGGGGAGCTGTTTTTT. This translates into CASGRSPNTGELFF.

This chain joins TRBV7-7 and TRBJ2-3; tentatively, D is TRBD2 (7 bases). The CDR3 runs 15 residues. Germline CDR1 reads SSHAT; CDR2 reads FNYEAQ (reference sequence). Trimming removed 1 base from V and 5 bases from J, with 13 bases in between. The CDR3 nucleotides are TGTGCCAGCAGCTTAGTGGGGGGGCCGGGAGATACGCAGTATTTT. Protein sequence: CASSLVGGPGDTQYF.

The V gene is TRBV28, the J gene TRBJ1-6, with D uncertain. The CDR3 is 14 amino acids. Germline CDR1 and CDR2: MDHEN and SYDVKM. Deletions cut 3 bases from V and 10 bases from J, with 13 bases between. The CDR3 coding sequence is TGTGCCAGCAGTTTGCCCAGCGAGAGGTCACCCCTCCACTTT. It is translated as CASSLPSERSPLHF.

The CDR3 spells CASSLLTSNTGELFF. The CDR3 bases are TGTGCCAGCAGCTTACTGACTTCGAACACCGGGGAGCTGTTTTTT. The rearrangement uses TRBV5-4 and TRBJ2-2; no definite D call. The germline V gene has CDR1 SGHNT and CDR2 YYREEE (reference sequence). The CDR3 loop spans 15 amino acids. The V end lost 2 bases, the J end lost 0 bases, and 8 bases lay between the germline ends.

This rearrangement joins TRBV4-1 to TRBJ2-3; D is perhaps TRBD1 (5 bases). Germline CDR1 and CDR2: MGHRA and YSYEKL. The CDR3 spans 15 residues. Trimming took off 7 bases at V and 1 base at J, with 15 bases between the two ends. CDR3 sequence: CASKAEGAGTDTQYF. In nucleotides, the CDR3 is TGCGCCAGCAAGGCGGAAGGGGCGGGCACAGATACGCAGTATTTT.

The chain employs TRBV3-1 (or the pseudogene TRBV3-2) and TRBJ2-3, with 12 bases aligning to TRBD2. This CDR3 region has 17 residues. Losses at the gene ends were 1 base for V and 4 bases for J; bases not matched to a gene: 6. The germline V gene has CDR1 LGHDT and CDR2 YNNKEL (reference sequence). CDR3 in DNA: TGTGCCAGCAGCCAAGGGCTAGCGGGGGGGCTAGCAGATACGCAGTATTTT. It specifies CASSQGLAGGLADTQYF.

The V and J genes are TRBV11-2 and TRBJ2-7; D is uncertain. The germline V gene encodes CDR1 SGHAT and CDR2 FQNNGV. Deletions cut 1 base from V and 3 bases from J, with 10 bases between. The CDR3 covers 14 residues. CDR3 bases: TGTGCCAGCAGCTTAGTGCCGGAGTTCTACGAGCAGTACTTC. Amino acids: CASSLVPEFYEQYF.

V gene TRBV30 combines with J gene TRBJ1-1; D is uncertain. Trimming left V 5 bases short and J 3 bases short, with 10 bases between. The CDR3 totals 12 residues. Germline V gene data show CDR1 as GTSNPN and CDR2 as SVGIG (reference sequence). The CDR3, as DNA: TGTGCCTGGCTTCGGGTGTACACTGAAGCTTTCTTT. Amino acid sequence: CAWLRVYTEAFF.

This chain connects TRBV7-2 to TRBJ1-1; 8 bases line up with TRBD1. This CDR3 is built from 16 residues. Germline V gene data show CDR1 as SGHTA and CDR2 as FQGNSA. With V trimmed by 3 bases and J by 0 bases, 6 bases remained unmatched. In DNA, the CDR3 is TGTGCCAGCAGCTTCCGACCGGGACAGGTGAACACTGAAGCTTTCTTT. It yields the protein CASSFRPGQVNTEAFF.

The chain has TRBV7-9 and TRBJ1-1, with 8 bases lining up with TRBD1. The V segment lost 2 bases and the J segment 5 bases; nucleotides outside the gene matches: 13. Germline-derived CDR1 and CDR2 are SEHNR and FQNEAQ (reference sequence). The CDR3 loop spans 17 amino acids. The chain's CDR3 is CASSLLITTGGGTEAFF. CDR3 DNA sequence: TGTGCCAGCAGCTTACTCATTACCACAGGGGGTGGGACTGAAGCTTTCTTT.

The chain is built from TRBV29-1 and TRBJ1-2; 9 bases match TRBD1. Germline CDR1 and CDR2: SQVTM and ANQGSEA. CDR3 length: 15 amino acids. V lost 6 bases, J lost 2 bases, and 10 bases stayed unmatched. The chain's CDR3 is CSVGNPGTGNYGYTF. The DNA for the CDR3 is TGCAGCGTAGGAAATCCCGGGACAGGGAACTATGGCTACACCTTC. The full variable domain, completed using reference TRBV29-1 and TRBJ1-2, is SAVISQKPSRDICQRGTSLTIQCQVDSQVTMMFWYRQQPGQSLTLIATANQGSEATYESGFVIDKFPISRPNLTFSTLTVSNMSPEDSSIYLCSVGNPGTGNYGYTFGSGTRLTVV.

V usage is TRBV29-1 and J usage is TRBJ1-2; TRBD1 might be the D (5 bases). Germline V gene sequence: CDR1 SQVTM, CDR2 ANQGSEA. The CDR3 covers 13 residues. The ends were cut back, 4 bases at V and 4 bases at J, with 13 bases in the middle. The chain's CDR3 is CSVVGGRGYGYTF. CDR3 nucleotide sequence: TGCAGCGTTGTGGGGGGACGAGGCTATGGCTACACCTTC.

CDR3 sequence: CASSQSGEQFF. CDR3 in DNA: TGTGCCAGCAGCCAAAGCGGAGAGCAGTTCTTC. The chain links TRBV2 to TRBJ2-1; D possibly corresponds to TRBD2 (5 bases). The CDR3 consists of 11 residues. Trimming left V 6 bases short and J 10 bases short, with 10 bases between. Germline V lookup: CDR1 SNHLY, CDR2 FYNNEI.

The chain recombines TRBV21-1 with TRBJ1-2. TRBV21-1 is noted as a pseudogene. The CDR3 consists of 17 residues. CDR3 nucleotides: TGTGCCAGCAGCTACCGCCCCGCGGCAGTACCCTTCTATGGCTACACCTTC. Its translation is CASSYRPAAVPFYGYTF.